The 3 T cell receptor beta chains in this list originate from one sample, sequenced in a study of blood T cells in healthy people across ages. PCR was performed a second time for about 6 to 11 cycles using a sample-barcoded 5' primer and a J-beta primer mix. TCRdb recomputed calls from the 5' RACE reads with MiXCR, one row per CDR3 protein. This table holds about 970,000 distinct CDR3 sequences, 45% to 60% found once. Specimen: blood. These receptors originate from a woman in her fifties or sixties in good health.

This clonotype was seen a handful of times. V usage is TRBV15 and J usage is TRBJ2-3, with a possible D match to TRBD1 (6 bases). The CDR3 covers 14 residues. Germline V lookup: CDR1 LNHNV, CDR2 YYDKDF (reference sequence). Trimming cost V 0 bases and J 4 bases, with 8 bases left between them. The CDR3 here is CATSREGQSDTQYF. Here the CDR3 DNA reads TGTGCCACCAGCAGAGAAGGACAGTCAGATACGCAGTATTTT. Complete variable domain (other parts from reference TRBV15 and TRBJ2-3): DAMVIQNPRYQVTQFGKPVTLSCSQTLNHNVMYWYQQKSSQAPKLLFHYYDKDFNNEADTPDNFQSRRPNTSFCFLDIRSPGLGDTAMYLCATSREGQSDTQYFGPGTRLTVL.

V usage is TRBV7-2 and J usage is TRBJ2-1; 9 bases agree with TRBD2. Germline CDR1 is SGHTA and CDR2 is FQGNSA. The CDR3 consists of 16 residues. V was pared by 4 bases and J by 3 bases, with 7 bases of the junction left unmatched. CDR3 nucleotides: TGTGCCAGCAGCTCTCATAGCGGGAGAAGCTACAATGAGCAGTTCTTC. Translation: CASSSHSGRSYNEQFF.

This clonotype was counted a single time. The chain carries TRBV28 and TRBJ2-7; D not resolved. CDR3 length: 13 amino acids. V lost 3 bases to trimming and J lost 3 bases, with 9 bases between them. CDR1 is MDHEN, CDR2 SYDVKM, per germline. CDR3 sequence: CASSLQQLYEQYF. CDR3 nucleotides: TGTGCCAGCAGTTTGCAACAACTCTACGAGCAGTACTTC.